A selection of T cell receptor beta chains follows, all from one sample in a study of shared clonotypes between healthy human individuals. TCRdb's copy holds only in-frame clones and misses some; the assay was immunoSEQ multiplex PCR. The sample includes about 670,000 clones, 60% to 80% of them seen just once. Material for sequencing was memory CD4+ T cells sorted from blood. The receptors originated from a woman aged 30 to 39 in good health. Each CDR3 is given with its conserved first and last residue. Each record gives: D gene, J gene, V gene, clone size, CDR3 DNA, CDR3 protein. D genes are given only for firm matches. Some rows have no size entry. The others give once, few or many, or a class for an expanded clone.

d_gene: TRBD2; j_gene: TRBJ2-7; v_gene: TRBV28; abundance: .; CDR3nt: TGTGCCAGCAGAAGAGCGGGAGGGCCCCACGAGCAGTACTTC; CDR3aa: CASRRAGGPHEQYF
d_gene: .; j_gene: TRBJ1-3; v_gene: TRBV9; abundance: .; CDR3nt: TGTGCCAGCAGCGCACCAGGGATCTCTGGAAACACCATATATTTT; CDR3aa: CASSAPGISGNTIYF
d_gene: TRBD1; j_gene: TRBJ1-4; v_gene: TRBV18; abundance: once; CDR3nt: TGTGCCAGCTCACGAACAGGGGGTACTAATGAAAAACTGTTTTTT; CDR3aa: CASSRTGGTNEKLFF
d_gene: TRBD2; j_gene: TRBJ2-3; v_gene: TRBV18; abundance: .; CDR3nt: TGTGCCAGCCGAACCAGCGGGAGGTCTGACACAGATACGCAGTATTTT; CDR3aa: CASRTSGRSDTDTQYF
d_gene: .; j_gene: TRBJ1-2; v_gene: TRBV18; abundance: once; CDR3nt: TGTGCCAGCTCACCAGGGGAAAACTATGGCTACACCTTC; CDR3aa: CASSPGENYGYTF
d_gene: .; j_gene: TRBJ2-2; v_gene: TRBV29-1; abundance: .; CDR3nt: TGCAGCGTTGTATATCGGCATAACACCGGGGAGCTGTTTTTT; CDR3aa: CSVVYRHNTGELFF
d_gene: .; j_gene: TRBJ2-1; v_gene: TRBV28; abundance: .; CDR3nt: TGTGCCAGCAGTACGCCGGGACTGGATGAGCAGTTCTTC; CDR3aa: CASSTPGLDEQFF
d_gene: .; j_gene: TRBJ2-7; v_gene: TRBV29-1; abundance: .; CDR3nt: TGCAGCGTTGAGGGCGGTGGCTCCTACGAGCAGTACTTC; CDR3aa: CSVEGGGSYEQYF
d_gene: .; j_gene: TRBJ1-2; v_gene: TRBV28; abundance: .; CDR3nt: TGTGCCAGCAGTTTTGTAGCAAAGGGCTATGGCTACACCTTC; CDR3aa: CASSFVAKGYGYTF
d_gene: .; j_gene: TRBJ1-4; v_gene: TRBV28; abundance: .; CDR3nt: TGTGCCAGCAGTAGAAATGAAAAACTGTTTTTT; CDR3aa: CASSRNEKLFF
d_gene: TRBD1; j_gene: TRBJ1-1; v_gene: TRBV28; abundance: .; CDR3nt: TGTGCCACCAGCCGGGACAGGGGAAGAAATGAAGCTTTCTTT; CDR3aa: CATSRDRGRNEAFF
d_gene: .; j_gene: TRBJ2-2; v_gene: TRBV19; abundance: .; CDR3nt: TGTGCCAGTAGCCGAATCTGGGGGAGCGGCACCGGGGAGCTGTTTTTT; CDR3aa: CASSRIWGSGTGELFF
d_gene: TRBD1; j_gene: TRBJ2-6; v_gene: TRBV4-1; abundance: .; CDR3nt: TGCGCCAGCAGCCGCGAAGGACAGGGCTCTGGGGCCAACGTCCTGACTTTC; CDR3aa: CASSREGQGSGANVLTF
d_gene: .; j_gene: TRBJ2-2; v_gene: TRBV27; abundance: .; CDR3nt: TGTGCCAGCAGTCCATCCGTTGGCCGGACTCTCACAGCCGGGGAGCTGTTTTTT; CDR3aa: CASSPSVGRTLTAGELFF
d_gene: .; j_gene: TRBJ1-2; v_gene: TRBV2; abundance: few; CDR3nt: TGTGCCAGCAGGGACACCGACTATGGCTACACCTTC; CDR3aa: CASRDTDYGYTF
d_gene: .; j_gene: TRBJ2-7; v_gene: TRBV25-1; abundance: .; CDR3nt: TGTGCCAGCAAAGGACGGGAAGCCTACGAGCAGTACTTC; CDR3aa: CASKGREAYEQYF
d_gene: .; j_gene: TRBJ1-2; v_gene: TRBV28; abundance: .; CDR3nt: TGTGCCAGCAGTTTATTTAGTATACAGAGCCACTCTTCCTATGGCTACACCTTC; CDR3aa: CASSLFSIQSHSSYGYTF
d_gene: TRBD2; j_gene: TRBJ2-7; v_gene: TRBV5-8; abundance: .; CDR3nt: TGTGCCAGCAGCTTTCAGAGCGGGGTAACCTACGAGCAGTACTTC; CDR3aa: CASSFQSGVTYEQYF
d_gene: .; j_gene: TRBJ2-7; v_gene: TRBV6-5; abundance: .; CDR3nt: TGTGCCAGCAGTTATGGGGGCGGGGTTGTCTACGAGCAGTACTTC; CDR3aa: CASSYGGGVVYEQYF
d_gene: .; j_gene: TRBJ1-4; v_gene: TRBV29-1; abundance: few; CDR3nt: TGCAGCGTTGAAGGGCCTAATGAAAAACTGTTTTTT; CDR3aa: CSVEGPNEKLFF
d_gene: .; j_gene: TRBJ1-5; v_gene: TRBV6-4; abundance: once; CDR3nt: TGTGCCAGCAGTGTTGAACTCAATCAGCCCCAGCATTTT; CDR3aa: CASSVELNQPQHF
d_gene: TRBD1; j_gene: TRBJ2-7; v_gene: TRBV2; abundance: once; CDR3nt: TGTGCCAGCAGCAGGACAGGGAACTACGAGCAGTACTTC; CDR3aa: CASSRTGNYEQYF
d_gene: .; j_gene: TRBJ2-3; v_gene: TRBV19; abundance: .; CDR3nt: TGTGCCAGTAGCGACGGAGGAGGGACAGATACGCAGTATTTT; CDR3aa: CASSDGGGTDTQYF
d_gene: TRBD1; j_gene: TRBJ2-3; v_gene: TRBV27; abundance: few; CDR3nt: TGTGCCAGCAGTTTCATGGCTCCCGGGACAGAGAAAGATACGCAGTATTTT; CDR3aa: CASSFMAPGTEKDTQYF
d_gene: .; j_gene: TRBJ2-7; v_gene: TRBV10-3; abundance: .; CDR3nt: TGTGCCATCAGCGTCCGGCGCGAGACGGAGCAGTACTTC; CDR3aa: CAISVRRETEQYF
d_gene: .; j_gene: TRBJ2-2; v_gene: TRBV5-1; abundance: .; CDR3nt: TGCGCCAGCAGCTTCCCGGGGGCGACCGGGGAGCTGTTTTTT; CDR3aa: CASSFPGATGELFF
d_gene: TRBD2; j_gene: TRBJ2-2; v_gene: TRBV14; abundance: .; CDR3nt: TGTGCCAGCAGCCAAGTGGTCTGGGCGGGAGTCGCGGGGGAGCTGTTTTTT; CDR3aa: CASSQVVWAGVAGELFF
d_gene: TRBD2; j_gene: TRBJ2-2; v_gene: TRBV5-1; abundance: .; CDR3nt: TGCGCCAGCAGTCCTAGCGGAACTGGCACCGGGGAGCTGTTTTTT; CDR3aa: CASSPSGTGTGELFF
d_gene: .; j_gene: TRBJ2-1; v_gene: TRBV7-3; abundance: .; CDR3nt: TGTGCCAGCAGCTTAGGAGGGGGCTACAATGAGCAGTTCTTC; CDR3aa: CASSLGGGYNEQFF
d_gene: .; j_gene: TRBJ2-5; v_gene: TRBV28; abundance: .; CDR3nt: TGTGCCAGCACCCCCGGGACCGGACAAGAGACCCAGTACTTC; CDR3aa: CASTPGTGQETQYF
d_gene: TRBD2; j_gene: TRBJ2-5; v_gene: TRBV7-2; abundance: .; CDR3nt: TGTGCCAGCAGTTCCGGACTAGCGGGAGCTGAGACCCAGTACTTC; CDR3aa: CASSSGLAGAETQYF
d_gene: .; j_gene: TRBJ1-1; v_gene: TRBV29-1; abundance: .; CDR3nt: TGCAGCGCCCTAAAAATGGGCACTGAAGCTTTCTTT; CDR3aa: CSALKMGTEAFF
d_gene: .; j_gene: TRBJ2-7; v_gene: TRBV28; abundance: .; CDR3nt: TGTGCCAGCGCCTTTAGGGAGCAGTACTTC; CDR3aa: CASAFREQYF
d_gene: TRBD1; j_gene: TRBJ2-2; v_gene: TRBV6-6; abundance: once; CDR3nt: TGTGCCAGCAGTTACGCACAGGGGGAAACCGGGGAGCTGTTTTTT; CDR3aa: CASSYAQGETGELFF
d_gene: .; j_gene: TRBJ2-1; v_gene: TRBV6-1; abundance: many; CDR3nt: TGTGCCAGCAGTGTCGCAGAGAGCTCCTACAATGAGCAGTTCTTC; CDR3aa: CASSVAESSYNEQFF
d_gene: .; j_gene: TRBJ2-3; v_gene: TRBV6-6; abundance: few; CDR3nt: TGTGCCAGCAGACCCCATACCACTAGCACAGATACGCAGTATTTT; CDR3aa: CASRPHTTSTDTQYF
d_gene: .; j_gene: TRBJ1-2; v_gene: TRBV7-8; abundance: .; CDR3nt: TGTGCCAGCAGCTTAGAATCCGGGGGGCTTGGATATGGCTACACCTTC; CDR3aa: CASSLESGGLGYGYTF
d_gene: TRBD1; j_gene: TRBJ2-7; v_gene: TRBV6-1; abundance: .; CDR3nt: TGTGCCAGCAGGGCGACAGGGCCTAAAGAGCAGTACTTC; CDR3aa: CASRATGPKEQYF
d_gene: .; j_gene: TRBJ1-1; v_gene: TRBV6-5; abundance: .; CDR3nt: TGTGCCAGCAGTTACTGGGATTCGGGCACTGAAGCTTTCTTT; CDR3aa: CASSYWDSGTEAFF
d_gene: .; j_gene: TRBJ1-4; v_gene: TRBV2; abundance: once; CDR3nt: TGTGCCAGCAACCAACTTGCAACTAATGAAAAACTGTTTTTT; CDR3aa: CASNQLATNEKLFF
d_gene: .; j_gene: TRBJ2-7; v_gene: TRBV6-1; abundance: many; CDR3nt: TGTGCCAGCAGCTCGACAGTAAACTACGAGCAGTACTTC; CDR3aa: CASSSTVNYEQYF
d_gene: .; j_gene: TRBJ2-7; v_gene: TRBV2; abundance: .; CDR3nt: TGTGCCAGCAGTGAAGTTCGGGGGATAGGGGAGCAGTACTTC; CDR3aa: CASSEVRGIGEQYF
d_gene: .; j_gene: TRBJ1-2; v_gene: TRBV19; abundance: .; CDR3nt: TGTGCCAGTAGTATAGAATTTCGGGGAAGTGGCTACACCTTC; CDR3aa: CASSIEFRGSGYTF
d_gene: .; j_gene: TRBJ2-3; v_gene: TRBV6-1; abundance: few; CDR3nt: TGTGCCAGCAGTGAACAAGCCGGGGGCACAGATACGCAGTATTTT; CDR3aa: CASSEQAGGTDTQYF
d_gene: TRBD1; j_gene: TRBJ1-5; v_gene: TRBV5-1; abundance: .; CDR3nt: TGCGCCAGCAGCCCGGACAGGGGGATCAAGCCCCAGCATTTT; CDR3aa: CASSPDRGIKPQHF
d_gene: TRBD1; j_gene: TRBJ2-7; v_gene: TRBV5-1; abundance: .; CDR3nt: TGCGCCAGCAGCTTGGGACCGGGACAGGGCTCCTACGAGCAGTACTTC; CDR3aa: CASSLGPGQGSYEQYF
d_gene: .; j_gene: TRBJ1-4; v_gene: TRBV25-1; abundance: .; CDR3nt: TGTGCCAGCAGTGAAGGCAGGGTCTCTAATGAAAAACTGTTTTTT; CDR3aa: CASSEGRVSNEKLFF
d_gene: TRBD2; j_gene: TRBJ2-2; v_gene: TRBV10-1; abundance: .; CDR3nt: TGCGCCAGCAGTGGGACACACGGAGCCATAGCGGGAGTCCCCGGGGAGCTGTTTTTT; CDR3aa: CASSGTHGAIAGVPGELFF
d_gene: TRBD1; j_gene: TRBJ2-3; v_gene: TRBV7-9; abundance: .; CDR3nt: TGTGCCAGCAGCTCCGGACAGGGGTTCGATACGCAGTATTTT; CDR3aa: CASSSGQGFDTQYF
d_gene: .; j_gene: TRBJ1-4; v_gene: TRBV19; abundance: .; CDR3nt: TGTGCCAGTAGTTGGGGGCCAGGGTTGGGTAATGAAAAACTGTTTTTT; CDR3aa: CASSWGPGLGNEKLFF